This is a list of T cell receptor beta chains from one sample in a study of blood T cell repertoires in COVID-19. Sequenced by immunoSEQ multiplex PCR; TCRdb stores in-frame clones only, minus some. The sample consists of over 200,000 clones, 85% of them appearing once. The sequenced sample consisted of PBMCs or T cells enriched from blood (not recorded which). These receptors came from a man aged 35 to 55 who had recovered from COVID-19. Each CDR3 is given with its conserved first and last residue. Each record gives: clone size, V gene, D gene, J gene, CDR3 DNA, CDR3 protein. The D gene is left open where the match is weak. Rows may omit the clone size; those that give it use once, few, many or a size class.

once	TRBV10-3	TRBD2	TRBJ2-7	TGTGCCACCACTAGCGGGGCCTTATACGAGCAGTACTTC	CATTSGALYEQYF
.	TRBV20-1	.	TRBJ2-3	TGCAGTGCTCAGGGATCAGATACGCAGTATTTT	CSAQGSDTQYF
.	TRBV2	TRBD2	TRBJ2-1	TGTGCCAGCAGTGGGACTAGCGGGAGTTATGGCGGAAAGGGGGAGCAGTTCTTC	CASSGTSGSYGGKGEQFF
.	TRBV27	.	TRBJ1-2	TGTGCCAGCAGTCTTCAGGGGCGGGTGGACTATGGCTACACCTTC	CASSLQGRVDYGYTF
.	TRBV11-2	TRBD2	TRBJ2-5	TGTGCCAGCAGCCCTAAGACTAGCGGGAGGGCCCTGGAGACCCAGTACTTC	CASSPKTSGRALETQYF
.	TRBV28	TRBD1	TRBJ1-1	TGTGCCAGCAGTTCCCGAACAGGGGATGTGAACACTGAAGCTTTCTTT	CASSSRTGDVNTEAFF
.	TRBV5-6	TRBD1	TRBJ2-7	TGTGCCAGCGGCCCGGGACAGTCTTTCGAGCAGTACTTC	CASGPGQSFEQYF
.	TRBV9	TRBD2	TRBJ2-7	TGTGCCAGCAGCGTAAGCGGCGGGAGCTCCTACGAGCAGTACTTC	CASSVSGGSSYEQYF
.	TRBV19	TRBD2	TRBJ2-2	TGTGCCAGTAGCGGACTAGCGGGAGCTCGCGGGGAGCTGTTTTTT	CASSGLAGARGELFF
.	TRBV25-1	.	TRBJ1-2	TGTGCCAGCAGTGCCCCGCAGGGTCCTGGCTACACCTTC	CASSAPQGPGYTF
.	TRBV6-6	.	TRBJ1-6	TGTGCCAGCAGTGGGGCCGATTCACCCCTCCACTTT	CASSGADSPLHF
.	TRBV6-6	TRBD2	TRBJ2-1	TGTGCCAGCAGGGGGACTAGCGGGAAGTACAATGAGCAGTTCTTC	CASRGTSGKYNEQFF
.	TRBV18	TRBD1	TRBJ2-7	TGTGCCAGCTCAACCGGACAGGGAAGGACCTACGAGCAGTACTTC	CASSTGQGRTYEQYF
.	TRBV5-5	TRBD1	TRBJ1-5	TGTGCCAGCAGCCCGGGACAGCAAAATCAGCCCCAGCATTTT	CASSPGQQNQPQHF
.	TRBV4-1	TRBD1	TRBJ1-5	TGCGCCAGCAGCCAAGAGATCGACAGGGGATACAATCAGCCCCAGCATTTT	CASSQEIDRGYNQPQHF